Sequencing of this T cell receptor (beta chain) was carried out in a study of blood T cell repertoires in COVID-19. This clone was seen a handful of times. The CDR3 has 16 residues. This table comes from immunoSEQ multiplex PCR, and its TCRdb copy is limited to in-frame clones, with some not included. The profile shows roughly 440,000 clones, 70% to 90% of them singletons. This receptor was identified in a woman aged 50 to 60 with COVID-19, enrolled during active disease. The chain combines TRBV21-1 with TRBJ1-1; TRBD1 was called by the table and not checked on the DNA. TRBV21-1 is classified as a pseudogene. Sequencing used peripheral blood. The CDR3 DNA sequence: TGTGCCAGCAGCAAAGTGGGGAGACAGGTAAGCACTGAAGCTTTCTTT. Protein: CASSKVGRQVSTEAFF.